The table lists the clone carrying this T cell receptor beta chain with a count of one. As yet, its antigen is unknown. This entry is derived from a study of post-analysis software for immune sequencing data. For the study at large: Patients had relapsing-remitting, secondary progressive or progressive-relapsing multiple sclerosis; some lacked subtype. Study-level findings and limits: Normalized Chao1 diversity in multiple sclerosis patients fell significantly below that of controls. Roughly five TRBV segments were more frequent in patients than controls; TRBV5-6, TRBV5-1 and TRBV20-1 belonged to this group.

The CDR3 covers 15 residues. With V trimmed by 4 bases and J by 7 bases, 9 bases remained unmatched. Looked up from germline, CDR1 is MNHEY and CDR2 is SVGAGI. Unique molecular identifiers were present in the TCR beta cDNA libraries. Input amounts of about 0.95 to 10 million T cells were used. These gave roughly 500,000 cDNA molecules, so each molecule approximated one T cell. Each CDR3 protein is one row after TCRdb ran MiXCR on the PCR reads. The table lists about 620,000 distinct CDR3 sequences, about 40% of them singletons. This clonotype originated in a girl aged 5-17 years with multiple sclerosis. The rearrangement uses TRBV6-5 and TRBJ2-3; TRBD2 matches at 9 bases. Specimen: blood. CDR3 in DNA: TGTGCCAGCAGTTCCCTTAGCGGGAGCAGAAATACGCAGTATTTT. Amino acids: CASSSLSGSRNTQYF.